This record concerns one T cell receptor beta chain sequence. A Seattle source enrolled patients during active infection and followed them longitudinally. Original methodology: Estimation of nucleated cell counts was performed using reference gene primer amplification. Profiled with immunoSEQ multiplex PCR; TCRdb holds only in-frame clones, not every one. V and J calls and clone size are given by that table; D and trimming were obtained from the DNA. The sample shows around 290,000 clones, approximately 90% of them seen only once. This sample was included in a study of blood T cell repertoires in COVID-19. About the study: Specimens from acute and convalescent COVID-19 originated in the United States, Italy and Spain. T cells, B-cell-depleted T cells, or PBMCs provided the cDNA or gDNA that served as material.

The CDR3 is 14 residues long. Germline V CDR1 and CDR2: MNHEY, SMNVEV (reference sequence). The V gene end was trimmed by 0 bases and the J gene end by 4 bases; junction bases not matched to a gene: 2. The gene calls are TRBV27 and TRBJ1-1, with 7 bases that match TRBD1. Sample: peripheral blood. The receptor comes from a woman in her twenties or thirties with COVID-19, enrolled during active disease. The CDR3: CASSLSPGGTEAFF. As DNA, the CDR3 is TGTGCCAGCAGTTTATCTCCAGGGGGCACTGAAGCTTTCTTT.